The 3 T cell receptor beta chains reported below all come from one sample, sequenced in a study of CD8 T cells in Susac syndrome (dated by TCRdb to the late 2010s). The library relied on the immunoSEQ multiplex PCR assay. RNA was extracted using the RNeasy kit, and roughly 0.5 to 1 ug of the RNA was reverse transcribed with random hexamers. The raw public data were reprocessed by TCRdb itself: fastp quality trimming at Q25, MiXCR clonotype calling, in-frame beta chains only. CDR3 protein sequences are deduplicated, and each keeps its most common genes and DNA. Present in this sample are about 240,000 distinct CDR3 sequences, about 95% of which were seen just once. Less than 0.11% of the sample belongs to the ten largest clones. The sample comprised CD4+ T cells from PBMCs. Receptors originate from a human donor with Susac syndrome.

V gene TRBV20-1 combines with J gene TRBJ2-1, with 8 bases aligning to TRBD2. The germline V gene has CDR1 DFQATT and CDR2 SNEGSKA (reference sequence). The CDR3 length is 14 residues. V shed 4 bases, J shed 7 bases, and the junction held 9 bases outside the gene matches. The CDR3, as DNA: TGCAGTGCTACCATCGGGACTAGTCTTAATGAGCAGTTCTTC. Its translation: CSATIGTSLNEQFF.

This clonotype was observed once. This chain joins TRBV29-1 and TRBJ2-1; TRBD1 matches at 7 bases. CDR3 size: 14 residues. The trim removed 7 bases at V and 8 bases at J, leaving 14 bases unmatched. Germline-derived CDR1 and CDR2 are SQVTM and ANQGSEA. The CDR3 is CSAPDRESPYEQFF. The CDR3 bases are TGCAGCGCCCCAGACAGGGAATCTCCGTATGAGCAGTTCTTC.

The chain has TRBV19 and TRBJ1-5, with 7 bases that match TRBD1. Germline CDR1 and CDR2: LNHDA and SQIVND (reference sequence). The CDR3 consists of 15 residues. V lost 4 bases and J lost 1; bases outside the gene matches: 4. The CDR3 loop is CASSTQGRSNQPQHF. The CDR3, as DNA: TGTGCCAGTAGTACACAGGGGAGGAGCAATCAGCCCCAGCATTTT.